Listed below are T cell receptor beta chains from one sample, sequenced in a study of beta chain features in type 1 diabetes. The assay was immunoSEQ multiplex PCR, and TCRdb's table has in-frame clones only and misses some. The sample shows under 55,000 clones, 35% to 50% of them seen only once. Sequenced sample: Tregs from blood. The receptor source for this set is a man aged 25 to 45 with type 1 diabetes. CDR3s include the opening cysteine and the closing phenylalanine or tryptophan. Fields, in order: J gene, D gene, V gene, CDR3 length, CDR3 protein. The D gene is left open where the match is weak.

>TRBJ2-5|NA|TRBV7-3|14
CASSLAHGPGQLYF
>TRBJ2-3|NA|TRBV18|16
CASSPSRDTSTDTQYF
>TRBJ2-5|TRBD1|TRBV5-1|12
CASSLGQGPVYF
>TRBJ2-7|TRBD2|TRBV14|15
CASSRLAGPLREQYF
>TRBJ2-7|TRBD1|TRBV7-3|15
CASSLTGDRAGEQYF
>TRBJ2-1|TRBD2|TRBV7-3|14
CASSLQSGSSEQFF
>TRBJ2-1|NA|TRBV4-3|13
CASSQDLPYEQFF
>TRBJ1-4|TRBD1|TRBV28|15
CASSSGGLIEEKLFF
>TRBJ2-1|TRBD1|TRBV7-3|16
CASSLTGTAFYNEQFF
>TRBJ1-4|NA|TRBV18|16
CASSPSVREANEKLFF
>TRBJ2-5|TRBD1|TRBV4-3|15
CASSQDFTGVREQYF